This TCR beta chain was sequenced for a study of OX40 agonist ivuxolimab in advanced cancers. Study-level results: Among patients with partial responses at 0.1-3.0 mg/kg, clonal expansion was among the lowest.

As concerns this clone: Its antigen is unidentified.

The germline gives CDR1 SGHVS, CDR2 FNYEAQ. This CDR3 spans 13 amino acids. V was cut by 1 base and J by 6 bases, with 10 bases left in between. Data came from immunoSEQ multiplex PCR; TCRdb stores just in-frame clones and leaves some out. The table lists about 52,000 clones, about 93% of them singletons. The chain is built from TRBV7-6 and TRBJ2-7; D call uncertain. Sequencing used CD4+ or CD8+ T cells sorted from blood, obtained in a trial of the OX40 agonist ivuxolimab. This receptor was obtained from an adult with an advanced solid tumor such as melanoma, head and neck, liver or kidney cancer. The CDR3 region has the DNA TGTGCCAGCAGCTTAGGGGGAATCGCCGAGCAGTACTTC. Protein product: CASSLGGIAEQYF.